Listed below are T cell receptor beta chains from one sample, sequenced in a study of blood T cell repertoires in COVID-19. Method: immunoSEQ multiplex PCR; TCRdb's copy keeps in-frame clones and lacks some. The sample has about 300,000 clones, about nine tenths seen once; the top ten hold 1.7%. Sequenced sample: PBMCs or T cells enriched from blood (not recorded which). These TCRs come from a woman aged 40 to 55 who had recovered from COVID-19. Each CDR3 is given with its conserved first and last residue. A D gene is named only where the DNA matches it firmly. Part of the rows lack a size; the others show once, few, many or a class for expanded clones.

-	TRBV6-5	-	TRBJ1-5	CASGIQGPRQPQHF	TGTGCCAGCGGCATACAGGGCCCGAGGCAGCCCCAGCATTTT
TRBD1	TRBV6-2/TRBV6-3	-	TRBJ1-2	CASSRTGGRGYTF	TGTGCCAGCAGCCGTACAGGGGGCCGGGGCTACACCTTC
-	TRBV7-2	-	TRBJ2-4	CASSLMDPGDIQYF	TGTGCCAGCAGCTTAATGGACCCGGGAGACATTCAGTACTTC
-	TRBV5-1	few	TRBJ1-1	CASSRERGEAFF	TGCGCCAGCAGCCGGGAGAGGGGTGAAGCTTTCTTT
-	TRBV3-1/TRBV3-2	few	TRBJ2-1	CASSQDLVRGSPYNEQFF	TGTGCCAGCAGCCAAGATCTAGTACGGGGGTCACCCTACAATGAGCAGTTCTTC
TRBD1	TRBV2	once	TRBJ1-5	CASSQTGADNQPQHF	TGTGCCAGCAGTCAAACAGGGGCTGACAATCAGCCCCAGCATTTT
TRBD1	TRBV30	-	TRBJ1-2	CAWYRGGYTF	TGTGCCTGGTACAGGGGTGGCTACACCTTC
-	TRBV14	-	TRBJ2-2	CASSQVLPGAGELFF	TGTGCCAGCAGCCAAGTTTTGCCCGGGGCCGGGGAGCTGTTTTTT
-	TRBV19	once	TRBJ1-3	CASKQTQEGDTIYF	TGTGCCAGTAAGCAGACCCAAGAAGGAGACACCATATATTTT
-	TRBV20-1	few	TRBJ2-3	CSAPYPDTQYF	TGCAGTGCTCCCTATCCAGATACGCAGTATTTT
TRBD1	TRBV3-1/TRBV3-2	-	TRBJ1-2	CASSQRRGQGNGYTF	TGTGCCAGCAGCCAAAGGAGGGGACAGGGAAATGGCTACACCTTC
TRBD2	TRBV4-1	-	TRBJ2-5	CASSPGPMGGKETQYF	TGCGCCAGCAGCCCCGGACCGATGGGAGGGAAAGAGACCCAGTACTTC
TRBD1	TRBV6-1	-	TRBJ1-4	CASSEWTGLGEKLFF	TGTGCCAGCAGTGAGTGGACAGGGCTAGGTGAAAAACTGTTTTTT
-	TRBV30	-	TRBJ1-1	CAWSVREALEAFF	TGTGCCTGGAGTGTAAGGGAGGCCCTCGAAGCTTTCTTT
TRBD1	TRBV3-1/TRBV3-2	-	TRBJ1-2	CASSQQGGHGYTF	TGTGCCAGCAGCCAACAGGGGGGCCATGGCTACACCTTC
TRBD1	TRBV30	-	TRBJ1-5	CAWSPGQGPNFPQHF	TGTGCCTGGAGTCCGGGACAGGGACCCAATTTCCCCCAGCATTTT
-	TRBV19	-	TRBJ2-5	CASRDRGFQETQYF	TGTGCCAGTAGGGATCGCGGATTCCAAGAGACCCAGTACTTC
-	TRBV24-1	-	TRBJ2-3	CATSDRTAGGGPDTQYF	TGTGCCACCTCAGACAGAACGGCCGGAGGGGGCCCAGATACGCAGTATTTT
-	TRBV7-9	many	TRBJ1-1	CASSAGRVGNTEAFF	TGTGCCAGCAGCGCGGGTCGGGTCGGGAACACTGAAGCTTTCTTT
-	TRBV30	-	TRBJ1-3	CAWSGGGERNTIYF	TGTGCCTGGAGTGGGGGGGGCGAGCGAAACACCATATATTTT
TRBD2	TRBV5-1	-	TRBJ2-3	CASSLGGLAGGSTDTQYF	TGCGCCAGCAGCTTGGGAGGCCTAGCGGGGGGCAGCACAGATACGCAGTATTTT
-	TRBV5-1	once	TRBJ2-7	CASSFTAGSYEQYF	TGCGCCAGCAGCTTTACAGCGGGTTCCTACGAGCAGTACTTC
TRBD1	TRBV5-4	-	TRBJ2-2	CASHMLGTGNTGELFF	TGTGCCAGCCACATGTTGGGGACAGGGAACACCGGGGAGCTGTTTTTT
TRBD1	TRBV30	-	TRBJ1-4	CANGGQGAREKLFF	TGTGCCAACGGGGGACAGGGGGCTAGAGAAAAACTGTTTTTT
-	TRBV7-2	once	TRBJ1-6	CASSLVGDSPLHF	TGTGCCAGCAGCTTAGTGGGAGATTCACCCCTCCACTTT
TRBD2	TRBV3-1/TRBV3-2	-	TRBJ2-7	CASIGPGTSGTYEQYF	TGTGCCAGCATTGGACCGGGGACTAGCGGTACCTACGAGCAGTACTTC
-	TRBV5-5	-	TRBJ2-1	CASSLGHRYNEQFF	TGTGCCAGCAGCTTGGGACATCGTTACAATGAGCAGTTCTTC
TRBD1	TRBV5-6	-	TRBJ1-2	CASSLGTVGYTF	TGTGCCAGCAGCCTAGGGACAGTTGGCTACACCTTC
TRBD1	TRBV28	-	TRBJ1-5	CASSARTGNSNQPQHF	TGTGCCAGCAGTGCCCGGACAGGGAACAGCAATCAGCCCCAGCATTTT
TRBD1	TRBV3-1/TRBV3-2	few	TRBJ1-2	CASRGGQGSRAGYTF	TGTGCCAGCAGGGGGGGACAGGGATCTAGGGCTGGCTACACCTTC
-	TRBV7-3	-	TRBJ2-1	CASSLGLPGSEQFF	TGTGCCAGCAGCTTGGGACTCCCTGGAAGTGAGCAGTTCTTC
-	TRBV19	-	TRBJ2-3	CASSPRTDTQYF	TGTGCCAGTAGCCCCAGGACAGATACGCAGTATTTT
-	TRBV12-5	-	TRBJ1-1	CASQHLTAEAFF	TGTGCTAGTCAACACCTGACAGCTGAAGCTTTCTTT
TRBD1	TRBV30	-	TRBJ1-2	CAWTRGTGDRYTF	TGTGCCTGGACCAGAGGGACAGGGGATCGCTACACCTTC
-	TRBV25-1	-	TRBJ1-4	CASSRREANEKLFF	TGTGCCAGCAGCCGGAGGGAGGCTAATGAAAAACTGTTTTTT
-	TRBV27	-	TRBJ1-5	CASSLMIGGQPQHF	TGTGCCAGCAGTTTGATGATAGGGGGTCAGCCCCAGCATTTT
-	TRBV5-1	once	TRBJ1-2	CASSLLVRGDYNYGYTF	TGCGCCAGCAGCTTATTGGTGCGCGGAGACTATAACTATGGCTACACCTTC
TRBD1	TRBV2	once	TRBJ1-5	CASSPYDRAGQPQHF	TGTGCCAGCAGTCCCTATGACAGGGCTGGTCAGCCCCAGCATTTT
-	TRBV5-5	-	TRBJ2-5	CASSLYSEETQYF	TGTGCCAGCAGCTTGTATTCCGAAGAGACCCAGTACTTC
TRBD2	TRBV5-1	-	TRBJ2-7	CASSLLAGAGEQYF	TGCGCCAGCAGCTTACTAGCGGGAGCGGGCGAGCAGTACTTC
-	TRBV21-1	-	TRBJ2-2	CASSNIAGPNTGELFF	TGTGCCAGCAGCAACATCGCGGGACCGAACACCGGGGAGCTGTTTTTT
-	TRBV18	-	TRBJ1-2	CASQSTAGNYGYTF	TGTGCCAGCCAATCGACCGCAGGGAACTATGGCTACACCTTC
TRBD1	TRBV6-2/TRBV6-3	-	TRBJ1-2	CASSYGRQGITTGYTF	TGTGCCAGCAGTTACGGTCGACAGGGAATCACTACTGGCTACACCTTC
TRBD2	TRBV6-2/TRBV6-3	once	TRBJ2-7	CASSYRTGNLLAGGFEQYF	TGTGCCAGCAGTTACCGGACAGGAAACCTTCTAGCGGGAGGCTTCGAGCAGTACTTC
-	TRBV19	-	TRBJ1-5	CASSIAEPQHF	TGTGCCAGTAGTATTGCGGAGCCCCAGCATTTT
-	TRBV27	-	TRBJ2-1	CASSQQGPLTYNEQFF	TGTGCCAGCAGCCAACAGGGACCGCTGACCTACAATGAGCAGTTCTTC
-	TRBV19	-	TRBJ1-2	CASSIRAGAYGYTF	TGTGCCAGTAGTATCCGAGCGGGGGCCTATGGCTACACCTTC
-	TRBV6-1	-	TRBJ1-3	CASSERFEGEFGNTIYF	TGTGCCAGCAGTGAAAGGTTCGAGGGGGAGTTCGGAAACACCATATATTTT
-	TRBV29-1	-	TRBJ2-1	CSVETQQGNEQFF	TGCAGCGTTGAAACTCAGCAGGGTAATGAGCAGTTCTTC
-	TRBV2	-	TRBJ2-7	CASSYDGGYERQYF	TGTGCCAGCAGTTATGACGGAGGCTACGAGAGGCAGTACTTC
-	TRBV5-1	-	TRBJ1-1	CASSLATGMGTEAFF	TGCGCCAGCAGCTTGGCCACCGGGATGGGCACTGAAGCTTTCTTT
TRBD1	TRBV2	once	TRBJ1-3	CASSELGQGSTTIYF	TGTGCCAGCAGTGAATTGGGACAGGGATCGACGACCATATATTTT
-	TRBV30	-	TRBJ1-2	CAWSVAGEGYTF	TGTGCCTGGAGTGTAGCAGGGGAAGGCTACACCTTC
TRBD1	TRBV5-6	-	TRBJ1-6	CASSFTPGGGQGNSPLHF	TGTGCCAGCAGCTTTACCCCAGGGGGCGGTCAGGGTAATTCACCCCTCCACTTT
TRBD1	TRBV4-1	-	TRBJ1-6	CASRKGGARGPGSPLHF	TGCGCCAGCCGAAAAGGGGGTGCCAGGGGGCCCGGTTCACCCCTCCACTTT
-	TRBV5-4	-	TRBJ2-5	CASTLGLGEETQYF	TGTGCCAGCACTTTAGGCTTAGGGGAAGAGACCCAGTACTTC
-	TRBV6-5	once	TRBJ1-1	CASSFTGTMNTEAFF	TGTGCCAGCAGTTTTACAGGGACCATGAACACTGAAGCTTTCTTT